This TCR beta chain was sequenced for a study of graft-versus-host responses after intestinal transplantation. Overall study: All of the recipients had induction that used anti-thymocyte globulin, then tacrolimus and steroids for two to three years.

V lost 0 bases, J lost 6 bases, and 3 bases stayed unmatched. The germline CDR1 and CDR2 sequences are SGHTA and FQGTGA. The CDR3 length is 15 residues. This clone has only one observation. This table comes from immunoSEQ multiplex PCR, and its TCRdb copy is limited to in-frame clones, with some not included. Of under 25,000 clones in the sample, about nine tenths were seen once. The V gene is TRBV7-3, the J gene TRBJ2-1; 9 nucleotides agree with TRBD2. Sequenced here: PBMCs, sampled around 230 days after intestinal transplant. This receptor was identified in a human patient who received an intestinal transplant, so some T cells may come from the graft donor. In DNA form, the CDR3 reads TGTGCCAGCAGCTTAACCCTAGCGGGACCCAATGAGCAGTTCTTC. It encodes CASSLTLAGPNEQFF.